The 18 T cell receptor beta chains in this list originate from one sample, sequenced in a study of cytomegalovirus exposure and HLA in healthy donors (dated by TCRdb to about 2017). Library preparation employed the immunoSEQ multiplex PCR assay. For the multiplex PCR, a mixture combining 60 forward primers for TCR Vbeta segments and 13 reverse primers for TCR Jbeta segments was used. Here the immuneACCESS table is served through TCRdb, limited to in-frame sequences with V and J called. Missing clones are a known gap in these copies; in checked studies unresolved V genes cover under half, and the rest lacks a known reason. The sample has about 90,000 clones on record, 50% to 75% of them singletons. 3.9% of the sample goes to the ten largest clones. Material: PBMCs. All receptors derive from a man aged 25 to 40 in good health and CMV-seronegative.

This clone was picked up a small number of times. J is TRBJ2-1 and V is TRBV7-9; D remains unclear. The CDR3 is 13 amino acids. V was pared by 3 bases and J by 8 bases, with 11 bases between. CDR1 is SEHNR, CDR2 FQNEAQ, per germline (reference sequence). The CDR3 protein is CASSFVGLDEQFF. DNA for the CDR3: TGTGCCAGCAGCTTCGTGGGCCTGGATGAGCAGTTCTTC.

This clone came up a few times. This sequence joins TRBV5-1 and TRBJ2-7; D possibly corresponds to TRBD1 (6 bases). This CDR3 has 14 amino acids. The germline CDR1 and CDR2 sequences are SGHRS and YFSETQ. The germline V and J ends were trimmed by 2 bases and 0 bases, with 9 bases remaining between them. The CDR3 coding sequence is TGCGCCAGCAGCTTAGGCAGGGGCTCCTACGAGCAGTACTTC. Translation: CASSLGRGSYEQYF.

The genes are TRBV6-6 and TRBJ2-7, with 11 bases aligning to TRBD1. The V gene's germline CDR1 is MNHNY and CDR2 SVGAGI (reference sequence). The CDR3 loop spans 15 amino acids. Trimming removed 7 bases from V and 3 bases from J; junction bases left unmatched: 8. The CDR3 nucleotides are TGTGCCAGCACTTCCTACGGGACAGGGGGCTACGAGCAGTACTTC. The encoded protein is CASTSYGTGGYEQYF.

J is TRBJ2-7 and V is TRBV6-6; 12 bases line up with TRBD2. Germline-derived CDR1 and CDR2 are MNHNY and SVGAGI (reference sequence). Germline trimming cut 5 bases from V and 4 bases from J; bases unmatched to any gene: 6. The CDR3 has 15 amino acids. CDR3 loop: CASSPSSGRVYEQYF. CDR3 bases: TGTGCCAGCAGTCCCTCTAGCGGGAGGGTGTACGAGCAGTACTTC.

This chain connects TRBV29-1 to TRBJ1-1; the D is unclear. The CDR3 consists of 14 residues. Germline CDR1 and CDR2: SQVTM and ANQGSEA. V lost 7 bases to trimming and J lost 3 bases, with 18 bases between them. The CDR3 loop is CSGTLPPTDTEAFF. The CDR3 region has the DNA TGCAGCGGAACCCTCCCACCTACGGACACTGAAGCTTTCTTT.

The chain couples TRBV6-5 to TRBJ2-1; TRBD2 is a possible D gene (6 bases). V was clipped by 0 bases and J by 6 bases, with 12 bases between them. CDR1 is MNHEY, CDR2 SVGAGI, per germline. The CDR3 extends over 15 amino acids. CDR3 loop: CASSYSFTSSNEQFF. CDR3 sequence (DNA): TGTGCCAGCAGTTACTCGTTCACTAGCAGCAATGAGCAGTTCTTC.

The chain combines TRBV6-5 with TRBJ2-5, with a weak D call TRBD2 (5 bases). Between the trimmed V and J ends, which lost 6 bases and 8 bases, there was a span of 10 bases. CDR1 is MNHEY, CDR2 SVGAGI, per germline. The CDR3 runs to 11 residues. The CDR3 protein is CASSPGSTQYF. The CDR3 region has the DNA TGTGCCAGCAGCCCTGGGAGTACCCAGTACTTC.

This chain connects TRBV7-3 to TRBJ2-5; tentative D call: TRBD1 (5 bases). CDR3 size: 15 residues. The V end lost 6 bases, the J end lost 5 bases, and 19 bases lay between the germline ends. In germline, CDR1 is SGHTA, CDR2 FQGTGA. For the CDR3, the DNA is TGTGCCAGCAGTGTGGGCAGGGATGAACAGGAGACCCAGTACTTC. Protein: CASSVGRDEQETQYF.

Comment on this clone: No conserved phenylalanine or tryptophan ends this CDR3, so it is likely a read error. V and J are TRBV28 and TRBJ2-7; 10 bases match TRBD1. Losses at the gene ends were 2 bases for V and 1 base for J; bases not matched to a gene: 8. Germline loops: CDR1 MDHEN, CDR2 SYDVKM. The CDR3 has 17 amino acids. CDR3 coding DNA: TGTGCCAGCAGTTTAAAGCTTCTGGGACAGGGGTCCTACGAGCAGTACCTC. Translating gives CASSLKLLGQGSYEQYL.

V gene TRBV5-6 combines with J gene TRBJ2-7; 11 bases fit TRBD2. The germline V gene has CDR1 SGHDT and CDR2 YYEEEE. The junction had 4 bases not matched to a gene; V was cut back by 4 bases and J by 1 base. The CDR3 extends over 15 amino acids. CDR3 in DNA: TGTGCCAGCAGCGCCGGGACTAGCGGTTCCTACGAGCAGTACTTC. Protein product: CASSAGTSGSYEQYF.

The chain carries TRBV18 and TRBJ1-5; 8 nucleotides line up with TRBD1. The CDR3 extends over 13 amino acids. After removal of 5 bases from V and 5 bases from J, the junction contained 2 bases not matched to a gene. Per the germline V gene, CDR1 is KGHSH and CDR2 is LQKENI. The CDR3 coding sequence is TGTGCCAGCTCAAAGGGACAGGATCAGCCCCAGCATTTT. It encodes CASSKGQDQPQHF. The full variable domain, with the rest looked up from reference TRBV18 and TRBJ1-5, is NAGVMQNPRHLVRRRGQEARLRCSPMKGHSHVYWYRQLPEEGLKFMVYLQKENIIDESGMPKERFSAEFPKEGPSILRIQQVVRGDSAAYFCASSKGQDQPQHFGDGTRLSIL.

As DNA, the CDR3 is TGTGCCAGCAGTGGGAAGGGGGTGGTAATATATTCAGATACGCAGTATTTT. Its protein product is CASSGKGVVIYSDTQYF. The chain is built from TRBV27 and TRBJ2-3; D might be TRBD1 (6 bases). The CDR3 covers 17 residues. Germline CDR1 MNHEY, CDR2 SMNVEV (reference sequence). Trimming removed 5 bases from V and 4 bases from J, with 22 bases in between.

V gene TRBV11-1 combines with J gene TRBJ2-1; 12 nucleotides match TRBD2. Germline V gives CDR1 SGHAT, CDR2 FQDESV (reference sequence). This CDR3 has 17 amino acids. V shed 3 bases, J shed 9 bases, and the junction held 12 bases outside the gene matches. The CDR3 DNA sequence: TGTGCCAGCAGCTTTAAGCTAGCGGGAGGGTGGGGGGGTGAGCAGTTCTTC. It codes for CASSFKLAGGWGGEQFF.

J is TRBJ1-2 and V is TRBV29-1; 7 positions agree with TRBD1. The trim removed 2 bases at V and 6 bases at J, leaving 3 bases unmatched. The length of the CDR3 is 12 residues. The germline V gene encodes CDR1 SQVTM and CDR2 ANQGSEA. CDR3 amino acids: CSVETGTDGYTF. The CDR3 nucleotides read TGCAGCGTTGAAACGGGGACAGATGGCTACACCTTC.

This chain uses TRBV29-1 with TRBJ2-7; 9 nucleotides line up with TRBD1. CDR1 is SQVTM, CDR2 ANQGSEA, per germline. V was clipped by 0 bases and J by 0 bases; unmatched bases: 15. The CDR3 has 19 residues. Here the CDR3 reads CSVEDLSPGTGIRSYEQYF. Here the CDR3 DNA reads TGCAGCGTTGAAGACCTTAGTCCCGGGACAGGGATCCGCTCCTACGAGCAGTACTTC.

The V gene is TRBV18, the J gene TRBJ2-7, with D tentatively TRBD2 (6 bases). The CDR3 is 13 amino acids. V lost 6 bases and J 1 base, leaving 10 bases between the germline ends. Per the germline V gene, CDR1 is KGHSH and CDR2 is LQKENI. This CDR3 is CASSHRESYEQYF. The CDR3 DNA is TGTGCCAGCTCCCACCGGGAGTCCTACGAGCAGTACTTC.

The J gene is TRBJ2-2, the V gene TRBV11-2; 7 bases are shared with TRBD2. V shed 3 bases and J 7 bases; nucleotides not matched to a gene: 5. CDR3 length: 14 residues. Germline lookup yields CDR1 SGHAT and CDR2 FQNNGV. The CDR3 spells CASSFGGVGGELFF. For the CDR3, the DNA is TGTGCCAGCAGCTTTGGGGGGGTCGGCGGGGAGCTGTTTTTT. The full variable domain, in which reference TRBV11-2 and TRBJ2-2 provide the parts outside the CDR3, is EAGVAQSPRYKIIEKRQSVAFWCNPISGHATLYWYQQILGQGPKLLIQFQNNGVVDDSQLPKDRFSAERLKGVDSTLKIQPAKLEDSAVYLCASSFGGVGGELFFGEGSRLTVL.

This chain uses TRBV28 with TRBJ1-5, with D perhaps TRBD1 (6 bases). The CDR3 loop spans 15 amino acids. Germline V gene lookup returns CDR1 MDHEN and CDR2 SYDVKM. Trimming shortened V by 3 bases and J by 2 bases, and 11 bases separated the two germline ends. This chain's CDR3 is CASSFGAGGNQPQHF. CDR3 in DNA: TGTGCCAGCAGTTTCGGTGCAGGGGGCAATCAGCCCCAGCATTTT.